The 29 T cell receptor beta chains below come from one sample, sequenced in a study of T cell changes during pregnancy in multiple sclerosis. Clones were sequenced by immunoSEQ multiplex PCR, and TCRdb holds only the in-frame ones, with some missing. The sample has around 72,000 clones; 91% are singletons. The material sequenced was peripheral blood, taken in the third trimester of pregnancy. The receptors derive from a female donor in good health, enrolled as a control in a pregnancy study.

This clone showed up just once. The gene calls are TRBV5-8 and TRBJ1-5; 7 positions match TRBD1. The J segment lost 0 bases and the V segment lost 0 bases, leaving 6 bases of the junction unmatched. This CDR3 region has 17 residues. Germline V gene data show CDR1 as SGHTS and CDR2 as YDEGEE. The CDR3 reads CASSLGRGPYSNQPQHF. Here the CDR3 DNA reads TGTGCCAGCAGCTTGGGTAGGGGGCCGTATAGCAATCAGCCCCAGCATTTT.

This chain joins TRBV11-2 and TRBJ2-2; D possibly corresponds to TRBD1 (6 bases). Germline V gene sequence: CDR1 SGHAT, CDR2 FQNNGV. Trimming removed 3 bases at V and 5 bases at J, with 10 bases between. The CDR3 totals 14 residues. The CDR3 reads CASSFRDTTGELFF. CDR3 DNA sequence: TGTGCCAGCAGCTTTAGGGACACGACCGGGGAGCTGTTTTTT.

To note about this clone: In the same sample, other DNA sequences code for this CDR3. V usage is TRBV7-9 and J usage is TRBJ1-2; TRBD1 matches at 7 bases. The CDR3 extends over 13 amino acids. Germline lookup yields CDR1 SEHNR and CDR2 FQNEAQ (reference sequence). With 3 bases clipped from V and 5 bases from J, the junction kept 3 bases outside the gene matches. CDR3 sequence reads: CASSLGQSYGYTF. CDR3 DNA: TGTGCCAGCAGCTTGGGACAGAGTTATGGCTACACCTTC.

The chain combines TRBV20-1 with TRBJ2-5; a possible D gene is TRBD1 (6 bases). V gave up 6 bases and J gave up 5 bases, with 10 bases separating them. There are 11 residues in the CDR3. Per germline, CDR1 DFQATT and CDR2 SNEGSKA (reference sequence). The CDR3 sequence: CSARGEETQYF. The CDR3 nucleotides are TGCAGTGCCAGGGGCGAGGAGACCCAGTACTTC.

This clone is a singleton in its sample. The V call is TRBV2, the J call TRBJ1-5; 7 nucleotides line up with TRBD1. The germline CDR1 and CDR2 sequences are SNHLY and FYNNEI. V was clipped by 6 bases and J by 3 bases; unmatched bases: 8. The CDR3 totals 15 residues. CDR3 residues: CASRMTGPNNQPQHF. CDR3 nucleotide sequence: TGTGCCAGCAGGATGACAGGGCCCAACAATCAGCCCCAGCATTTT.

V usage is TRBV28 and J usage is TRBJ2-1; TRBD2 matches at 12 bases. This CDR3 region has 19 residues. J was trimmed by 0 bases and V by 6 bases; bases with no gene match: 12. Per germline, CDR1 MDHEN and CDR2 SYDVKM. The CDR3 DNA reads TGTGCCAGCAGCCCGTTTGGGACTAGCGGGTTGAGCTCCTACAATGAGCAGTTCTTC. This encodes CASSPFGTSGLSSYNEQFF.

CDR3 nucleotide sequence: TGCGCCAGCAGCCCAGGGACACCTCTTTTTTCGAGGCAGCCCCAGCATTTT. This codes for CASSPGTPLFSRQPQHF. The chain carries TRBV4-1 and TRBJ1-5; tentatively, D is TRBD1 (6 bases). Germline assignment: CDR1 MGHRA and CDR2 YSYEKL. This CDR3 is 17 amino acids long. V was trimmed by 4 bases and J by 7 bases, leaving 23 bases between them.

This chain connects TRBV7-9 to TRBJ1-1; D remains unclear. V lost 2 bases, J lost 4 bases, and 14 bases lay in between. Germline values: CDR1 SEHNR, CDR2 FQNEAQ (reference sequence). The CDR3 spans 15 residues. CDR3 nucleotides: TGTGCCAGCAGCTTAAGCGGCACACGGGGCACTGAAGCTTTCTTT. Translating it yields CASSLSGTRGTEAFF.

J is TRBJ1-2 and V is TRBV11-3; 12 nucleotides agree with TRBD1. Germline V lookup: CDR1 SGHNT, CDR2 YENEEA. This CDR3 is 13 amino acids long. The trim removed 4 bases at V and 8 bases at J, leaving 2 bases unmatched. CDR3 bases: TGTGCCAGCAGCTCAGGGACAGGGGGCGGCTACACCTTC. Its translation is CASSSGTGGGYTF. Combining the CDR3 with reference TRBV11-3 and TRBJ1-2 gives the whole variable domain EAGVVQSPRYKIIEKKQPVAFWCNPISGHNTLYWYLQNLGQGPELLIRYENEEAVDDSQLPKDRFSAERLKGVDSTLKIQPAELGDSAVYLCASSSGTGGGYTFGSGTRLTVV.

The rearrangement uses TRBV5-4 and TRBJ1-1; TRBD1 agrees at 8 bases. CDR1 is SGHNT and CDR2 is YYREEE in the germline V gene (reference sequence). CDR3 length equals 13 residues. V lost 5 bases, J lost 10 bases, and 10 bases stayed unmatched. The CDR3 region is CASSTGQGLSAFF. The CDR3 DNA reads as TGTGCCAGCAGTACAGGACAGGGCTTGTCAGCTTTCTTT.

The CDR3 DNA is TGCGCCAGCAGCTTTGAGGATCCCACAGGGCAGTACTTC. Its translation is CASSFEDPTGQYF. This chain links TRBV5-1 with TRBJ2-7, with D perhaps TRBD1 (5 bases). This CDR3 region has 13 residues. The V end was cut by 2 bases, the J end by 9 bases, with 15 bases between. CDR1 and CDR2 (germline): SGHRS, YFSETQ.

This clone occurred once. The V and J genes are TRBV6-4 and TRBJ2-3, with 9 bases aligning to TRBD2. V dropped 0 bases and J dropped 6; count of bases not matched to a gene: 4. CDR1 is MRHNA, CDR2 SNTAGT, per germline. The CDR3 is made up of 15 amino acids. CDR3 coding DNA: TGTGCCAGCAGTGACTCTGCTAGCGGGGCGGATACGCAGTATTTT. It translates to CASSDSASGADTQYF.

The rearrangement joins TRBV4-3 to TRBJ2-1; D is ambiguous. The CDR3 is 17 residues long. Trimming removed 0 bases from V and 1 base from J, with 13 bases in between. The germline V gene has CDR1 LGHNA and CDR2 YSLEER. The CDR3 region is CASSQDPGGVSYNEQFF. As DNA, the CDR3 is TGCGCCAGCAGCCAAGATCCTGGTGGAGTTTCCTACAATGAGCAGTTCTTC.

Note on this clone: A read error may account for a junction end that differs from germline. The chain is built from TRBV7-7 and TRBJ2-5, with D maybe TRBD1 (6 bases). The CDR3 spans 15 residues. Germline V gene lookup returns CDR1 SSHAT and CDR2 FNYEAQ (reference sequence). The CDR3 region is CASSPLGTFQETQYF. For the CDR3, the DNA is TGTGCTAGCAGCCCACTGGGGACATTCCAAGAGACCCAGTACTTC.

The CDR3 reads CASSLAGGQTGELFF. The CDR3 DNA reads as TGTGCCAGTAGTTTAGCGGGGGGGCAAACCGGGGAGCTGTTTTTT. V is TRBV19 and J is TRBJ2-2; 11 bases are a match to TRBD2. The CDR3 is 15 residues long. J was trimmed by 5 bases and V by 5 bases; bases with no gene match: 4. Per germline, CDR1 LNHDA and CDR2 SQIVND (reference sequence). Supplemented by reference TRBV19 and TRBJ2-2, the full variable domain reads DGGITQSPKYLFRKEGQNVTLSCEQNLNHDAMYWYRQDPGQGLRLIYYSQIVNDFQKGDIAEGYSVSREKKESFPLTVTSAQKNPTAFYLCASSLAGGQTGELFFGEGSRLTVL.

J is TRBJ2-7 and V is TRBV5-1; 7 positions match TRBD2. The germline V gene has CDR1 SGHRS and CDR2 YFSETQ. Trimming at V came to 7 bases and at J to 3 bases, leaving 16 bases not matched to a gene. This CDR3 is built from 16 residues. For the CDR3, the DNA is TGCGCCAGCCGTCGTAGTAGCGGGCAGGGAAACTACGAGCAGTACTTC. Protein sequence: CASRRSSGQGNYEQYF.

The chain couples TRBV6-5 to TRBJ1-4; 9 positions match TRBD1. The V gene's germline CDR1 is MNHEY and CDR2 SVGAGI. The V and J ends lost 6 bases and 4 bases, in that order; junction bases with no gene match: 6. There are 15 residues in the CDR3. Here the CDR3 reads CASRGGTGINEKLFF. In nucleotides, the CDR3 is TGTGCCAGCAGGGGAGGGACAGGGATTAATGAAAAACTGTTTTTT.

This chain links TRBV2 with TRBJ2-3, with a tentative D call TRBD1 (6 bases). The CDR3 spans 14 residues. V was pared by 6 bases and J by 2 bases, with 12 bases between. Germline V gene lookup returns CDR1 SNHLY and CDR2 FYNNEI. This CDR3 is CASRDTGPTDTQYF. The CDR3 DNA reads as TGTGCCAGCAGGGATACAGGGCCCACAGATACGCAGTATTTT.

V and J are TRBV5-1 and TRBJ1-2; D is uncertain. Germline values: CDR1 SGHRS, CDR2 YFSETQ. This CDR3 is built from 13 residues. Trimming cost V 1 base and J 3 bases, with 7 bases left between them. The CDR3 bases are TGCGCCAGCAGCTTGTCCGGGGACTATGGCTACACCTTC. Translating gives CASSLSGDYGYTF. Together with reference TRBV5-1 and TRBJ1-2, the CDR3 gives the full variable domain: KAGVTQTPRYLIKTRGQQVTLSCSPISGHRSVSWYQQTPGQGLQFLFEYFSETQRNKGNFPGRFSGRQFSNSRSEMNVSTLELGDSALYLCASSLSGDYGYTFGSGTRLTVV.

The chain joins TRBV27 to TRBJ1-2; D might be TRBD1 (5 bases). The CDR3 extends over 12 amino acids. V lost 5 bases to trimming and J lost 13 bases, with 17 bases between them. Germline-derived CDR1 and CDR2 are MNHEY and SMNVEV (reference sequence). DNA for the CDR3: TGTGCCAGCAGTCCCGTAGACAGCCCCTGCACCTTC. Its translation: CASSPVDSPCTF.

CDR3 DNA sequence: TGTGCCAGCAGTGGGGGACAGGGATTTAACTATGGCTACACCTTC. This translates into CASSGGQGFNYGYTF. The rearrangement joins TRBV6-1 to TRBJ1-2; 9 positions agree with TRBD1. After removal of 4 bases from V and 1 base from J, the junction contained 4 bases not matched to a gene. The CDR3 is 15 residues long. Per the germline V gene, CDR1 is MNHNS and CDR2 is SASEGT.

This chain uses TRBV25-1 with TRBJ2-7, with TRBD1 as a possible D gene (6 bases). The ends were cut back, 0 bases at V and 2 bases at J, with 8 bases in the middle. The germline V gene has CDR1 MGHDK and CDR2 SYGVNS. This CDR3 region has 14 residues. CDR3 nucleotides: TGTGCCAGCAGTGAATATGGGGACACCTACGAGCAGTACTTC. It translates to CASSEYGDTYEQYF.

The chain employs TRBV18 and TRBJ1-3; 7 bases are shared with TRBD1. Losses at the gene ends were 0 bases for V and 11 bases for J; bases not matched to a gene: 16. The CDR3 has 17 residues. In germline, CDR1 is KGHSH, CDR2 LQKENI. The CDR3 DNA is TGTGCCAGCTCACCACCGACCGGGACAGCCGGCCGTGAGGCCATATATTTT. This codes for CASSPPTGTAGREAIYF.

The V gene is TRBV5-1, the J gene TRBJ2-1; possible D gene TRBD2, 6 bases. The germline CDR1 and CDR2 sequences are SGHRS and YFSETQ. With 4 bases removed from V and 4 bases from J, the gap between germline ends came to 12 bases. The CDR3 sequence is 14 residues long. The CDR3 region is CASSRDFGYNEQFF. The CDR3, as DNA: TGCGCCAGCAGCCGGGACTTCGGATACAATGAGCAGTTCTTC.

The chain employs TRBV10-2 and TRBJ1-4; D possibly corresponds to TRBD1 (5 bases). The germline CDR1 and CDR2 sequences are WSHSY and SAAADI. The V and J ends lost 3 bases and 7 bases respectively, with 12 bases between them. This CDR3 spans 14 amino acids. CDR3 coding DNA: TGCGCCAGCAGTGAATTGCAGGGTAGTGAAAAACTGTTTTTT. Translating it yields CASSELQGSEKLFF.

V gene TRBV28 combines with J gene TRBJ2-7, with 11 bases aligning to TRBD2. V trimming: 5 bases; J trimming: 0 bases; junction bases outside the gene matches: 9. The CDR3 consists of 17 residues. The V gene's germline CDR1 is MDHEN and CDR2 SYDVKM. The CDR3 reads CASSTPLGTSGSYEQYF. The CDR3 nucleotides are TGTGCCAGCAGTACCCCCCTAGGGACTAGCGGCTCCTACGAGCAGTACTTC. Combining the CDR3 with reference TRBV28 and TRBJ2-7 gives the whole variable domain DVKVTQSSRYLVKRTGEKVFLECVQDMDHENMFWYRQDPGLGLRLIYFSYDVKMKEKGDIPEGYSVSREKKERFSLILESASTNQTSMYLCASSTPLGTSGSYEQYFGPGTRLTVT.

This chain connects TRBV14 to TRBJ2-5, with a tentative D call TRBD1 (6 bases). This CDR3 has 13 amino acids. Deletions cut 7 bases from V and 2 bases from J, with 11 bases between. The V gene's germline CDR1 is SGHDN and CDR2 FVKESK. CDR3 bases: TGTGCCAGCAACAGGGACACACAAGAGACCCAGTACTTC. Translation gives CASNRDTQETQYF.

The chain uses TRBV6-1 and TRBJ1-3, with D perhaps TRBD1 (5 bases). Trimming stripped 0 bases from V and 2 bases from J, with 14 bases between. The CDR3 sequence is 17 residues long. Germline V CDR1 and CDR2: MNHNS, SASEGT. The CDR3 DNA is TGTGCCAGCAGTGAAGCGAGGAGGGGAAGGGCTGGAAACACCATATATTTT. Translating it yields CASSEARRGRAGNTIYF.

The chain joins TRBV28 to TRBJ2-7; D is possibly TRBD2 (5 bases). The germline CDR1 and CDR2 sequences are MDHEN and SYDVKM. The ends were cut back, 3 bases at V and 6 bases at J, with 15 bases in the middle. This CDR3 has 14 amino acids. DNA for the CDR3: TGTGCCAGCAGTTTCGACGACTATTTTTCCGAGCAGTACTTC. It translates to CASSFDDYFSEQYF.